Listed below are T cell receptor beta chains from one sample, sequenced in a study of cytomegalovirus exposure and HLA in healthy donors. The protocol was immunoSEQ multiplex PCR, while the TCRdb copy is restricted to in-frame clones and leaves out a portion. The data show 70,000 to 100,000 clones, about 68% seen once. Sequenced material: PBMCs. Source of these receptors: a woman between 50 and 59 years old in good health and CMV-seropositive. CDR3s include the opening cysteine and the closing phenylalanine or tryptophan. The order of the fields is CDR3 protein, V gene.

CASSQNRGHSGNTIYF,TRBV4-1
CASSLDRYTEAFF,TRBV7-7
CASSESGLGELFF,TRBV10-2
CASSRFPDTSYEQYF,TRBV7-6
CASSPPGQGAGGYTF,TRBV28
CASTAGAGANVLTF,TRBV6-6
CASSLGYGEGGDEQFF,TRBV7-9
CASSLEGGRGYYEQYF,TRBV5-1
CASSEAGEGYNEQFF,TRBV25-1
CASSVGEGYNEKLFF,TRBV9
CASTPSGNANEQFF,TRBV5-1
CASSLGVTVNSPLHF,TRBV7-9
CAISDPFAGESSNEQYF,TRBV10-3
CASSAGQGYGYTF,TRBV7-3
CSSSLGAQGIRGEAFF,TRBV7-9
CASSKGQGVTGELFF,TRBV5-1
CAGSSTGQAGQPQHF,TRBV5-6
CASSYEAGGNNEQFF,TRBV6-5
CASSGTGPFSYNEQFF,TRBV5-4
CASSLVGGGNTIYF,TRBV5-4
CASGITNTEAFF,TRBV5-1
CASSPNGERGGHEQFF,TRBV6-4
CAISESGSGGFNEQFF,TRBV10-3
CASSSDRVYGEQYF,TRBV5-1
CASSYQQGTNYGYTF,TRBV6-5
CASRTDGNRGSEQFF,TRBV7-6
CASSSRGGNTGELFF,TRBV7-8
CASRTHLQGTEAFF,TRBV19
CASSSGTGMGYTF,TRBV7-8
CASGRQGTEAFF,TRBV27
CASSRTGGEGQPQHF,TRBV5-8
CASSLAARGVQETQYF,TRBV5-1
CASSQTWADQETQYF,TRBV4-1
CASSQRGGVNTEAFF,TRBV4-1
CASSGDRGVVYEQFF,TRBV6-1
CATSRSREAKRGEQFF,TRBV15
CASSSPDSPLYYGYTF,TRBV7-9
CASSEYPGNQPQHF,TRBV6-1
CASSESGAEAGNTEAFF,TRBV10-2
CASRRGQDHGYTF,TRBV28
CAITVAGGGADTQYF,TRBV10-3
CASSPGQPDGEKLFF,TRBV5-1
CASSGGRPTGELFF,TRBV19
CSVETSGGTDTQYF,TRBV29-1
CASSILRPVGAEAFF,TRBV19
CASRRGTEQHGYTF,TRBV7-9